Each of the 17 T cell receptor beta chains below was sequenced from the same sample in a study of early T cells in non-severe SARS-CoV-2 infection. TCRdb analysed the 5' RACE reads with MiXCR anew, one entry per CDR3 protein. The sample yields about 88,000 distinct CDR3 sequences, under 15% seen once. Material for sequencing was whole blood. These TCRs come from an adult who was a healthcare worker with PCR-confirmed SARS-CoV-2 infection or an uninfected control (not recorded which).

This clonotype was recorded a few times. The chain carries TRBV20-1 and TRBJ2-3, with 11 bases matching TRBD2. V shed 0 bases, J shed 2 bases, and the junction held 4 bases outside the gene matches. Germline V gene data show CDR1 as DFQATT and CDR2 as SNEGSKA (reference sequence). The CDR3 loop spans 16 amino acids. The CDR3 DNA follows: TGCAGTGCTAGAGATCTAGCGGGAGGCCCCACAGATACGCAGTATTTT. The encoded protein is CSARDLAGGPTDTQYF.

At least ten counts were recorded for this clonotype. This sequence joins TRBV7-9 and TRBJ2-1; 9 nucleotides line up with TRBD2. CDR1 is SEHNR, CDR2 FQNEAQ, per germline (reference sequence). Trimming took 4 bases from V and 9 from J; bases not matched to a gene: 7. The CDR3 extends over 14 amino acids. The DNA of the CDR3 is TGTGCCAGCAGCTCCGGGACTAGCAGGCCTGAGCAGTTCTTC. It is translated as CASSSGTSRPEQFF.

This clonotype has more than one count but fewer than ten. The chain joins TRBV19 to TRBJ2-1, with D perhaps matching TRBD1 (6 bases). The V gene's germline CDR1 is LNHDA and CDR2 SQIVND (reference sequence). V shed 6 bases and J shed 6 bases, with 24 bases lying between them. The CDR3 spans 17 residues. CDR3 protein: CASRLSFGPGTPNEQFF. The CDR3 DNA reads TGTGCCAGTAGGTTAAGCTTTGGCCCCGGGACACCCAATGAGCAGTTCTTC. Combining the CDR3 with reference TRBV19 and TRBJ2-1 gives the whole variable domain DGGITQSPKYLFRKEGQNVTLSCEQNLNHDAMYWYRQDPGQGLRLIYYSQIVNDFQKGDIAEGYSVSREKKESFPLTVTSAQKNPTAFYLCASRLSFGPGTPNEQFFGPGTRLTVL.

CDR3 bases: TGCGCCAGCAGCAGGGGACTAGCGGCCAATGAGCAGTTCTTC. Protein: CASSRGLAANEQFF. The V call is TRBV10-2, the J call TRBJ2-1; 11 bases line up with TRBD2. This CDR3 is 14 amino acids long. V shed 6 bases, J shed 6 bases, and the junction held 4 bases outside the gene matches. Germline assignment: CDR1 WSHSY and CDR2 SAAADI.

This clonotype has more than one count but fewer than ten. The gene calls are TRBV11-2 and TRBJ1-3; D not resolved. The CDR3 is 18 residues long. V lost 1 base, J lost 0 bases, and 16 bases lay in between. Germline V gene lookup returns CDR1 SGHAT and CDR2 FQNNGV. For the CDR3, the DNA is TGTGCCAGCAGCTTAGCTCGTGGGGAGAGGGTCTCTGGAAACACCATATATTTT. Its translation: CASSLARGERVSGNTIYF.

The table lists this clonotype with many counts. J is TRBJ1-1 and V is TRBV7-2; no clear D. The CDR3 has 13 residues. Germline assignment: CDR1 SGHTA and CDR2 FQGNSA. V was shortened by 5 bases and J by 3 bases, with 10 bases between the two germline ends. This CDR3 reads CASSQSPYTEAFF. The CDR3 bases are TGTGCCAGCAGCCAAAGCCCCTACACTGAAGCTTTCTTT.

The chain combines TRBV20-1 with TRBJ1-5, with D unresolved. V was pared by 0 bases and J by 0 bases, with 9 bases between. CDR1 DFQATT and CDR2 SNEGSKA come from the germline V gene (reference sequence). This CDR3 has 15 residues. The CDR3 DNA follows: TGCAGTGCTAGAGATCGGCAGTTTAGCAATCAGCCCCAGCATTTT. Amino acids: CSARDRQFSNQPQHF.

The V and J genes are TRBV9 and TRBJ1-4, with no clear D. The CDR3 consists of 14 residues. V was trimmed by 0 bases and J by 7 bases, leaving 10 bases between them. The germline gives CDR1 SGDLS, CDR2 YYNGEE. CDR3 amino acids: CASSVALGGEKLFF. For the CDR3, the DNA is TGTGCCAGCAGCGTAGCACTGGGAGGTGAAAAACTGTTTTTT.

This clonotype was counted many times. This sequence joins TRBV3-1 and TRBJ1-1; D remains unclear. The CDR3 sequence is 14 residues long. Germline V CDR1 and CDR2: LGHDT, YNNKEL (reference sequence). V lost 3 bases, J lost 5 bases, and 13 bases lay in between. The CDR3 reads CASSQGSKGTEAFF. The DNA of the CDR3 is TGTGCCAGCAGCCAGGGGAGCAAGGGTACTGAAGCTTTCTTT.

This clonotype came up a few times. The chain has TRBV7-9 and TRBJ2-7; D is undetermined. Trimming shortened V by 5 bases and J by 2 bases, and 7 bases separated the two germline ends. Germline CDR1 and CDR2: SEHNR and FQNEAQ (reference sequence). The CDR3 spans 12 residues. The chain's CDR3 is CASSNPTYEQYF. CDR3 DNA: TGTGCCAGCAGCAATCCCACCTACGAGCAGTACTTC.

V usage is TRBV12-5 and J usage is TRBJ1-5; D call uncertain. The germline V gene encodes CDR1 LGHNT and CDR2 FRNRAP. Trimming removed 3 bases at V and 6 bases at J, with 18 bases between. The CDR3 is 16 residues long. In DNA form, the CDR3 reads TGTGCTAGTGGTTTTTGGGCCTACCCCAATCCTCAGCCCCAGCATTTT. Its protein is CASGFWAYPNPQPQHF. Drawing the rest from reference TRBV12-5 and TRBJ1-5, the complete variable domain is DARVTQTPRHKVTEMGQEVTMRCQPILGHNTVFWYRQTMMQGLELLAYFRNRAPLDDSGMPKDRFSAEMPDATLATLKIQPSEPRDSAVYFCASGFWAYPNPQPQHFGDGTRLSIL.

The J gene is TRBJ2-3, the V gene TRBV29-1, with a possible D match to TRBD2 (6 bases). V was trimmed by 3 bases and J by 0 bases, leaving 13 bases between them. Per germline, CDR1 SQVTM and CDR2 ANQGSEA. CDR3 length: 15 residues. The CDR3, as DNA: TGCAGCGTTGAGTCCGTCGGGACTAGCACAGATACGCAGTATTTT. Its protein is CSVESVGTSTDTQYF.

The chain couples TRBV7-9 to TRBJ2-7; D not resolved. Trimming pared 5 bases from V and 3 bases from J, leaving 11 bases between. CDR3 size: 13 residues. CDR1 SEHNR and CDR2 FQNEAQ come from the germline V gene (reference sequence). DNA for the CDR3: TGTGCCAGCAGCATAGGATTCTTCTACGAGCAGTACTTC. It codes for CASSIGFFYEQYF.

This clonotype came up a few times. The chain has TRBV4-1 and TRBJ1-2; 10 bases map to TRBD1. The CDR3 has 14 amino acids. CDR1 is MGHRA and CDR2 is YSYEKL in the germline V gene. The V and J ends lost 10 bases and 1 base, in that order; junction bases with no gene match: 6. The CDR3 region is CATRGTGVNYGYTF. The CDR3 DNA sequence: TGCGCCACCAGGGGGACAGGGGTTAACTATGGCTACACCTTC.

This clonotype came up a few times. The chain joins TRBV7-9 to TRBJ2-3; TRBD1 matches 8 bases. Germline V gives CDR1 SEHNR, CDR2 FQNEAQ (reference sequence). The CDR3 length is 14 residues. Germline trimming cut 7 bases from V and 2 bases from J; bases unmatched to any gene: 5. CDR3 sequence reads: CASTPTGATDTQYF. In nucleotides, the CDR3 is TGTGCCAGCACCCCGACAGGGGCCACAGATACGCAGTATTTT.

This clonotype was counted many times. Mismatch with germline at one junction end may stem from a read error. This chain connects TRBV6-4 to TRBJ2-3; D is unclear. CDR1 and CDR2 from the germline V gene are MRHNA and SNTAGT. CDR3 length: 15 residues. DNA of the CDR3: TGTGCCAGCAGTCCCACTTTCGCCCAAACAGATACGCAGTACTTT. Its translation: CASSPTFAQTDTQYF.

The rearrangement joins TRBV5-1 to TRBJ2-3, with a weak D call TRBD2 (6 bases). The CDR3 runs 15 residues. CDR1 is SGHRS and CDR2 is YFSETQ in the germline V gene. V lost 1 base and J lost 1, with 10 bases in between. The CDR3 DNA reads TGCGCCAGCAGCTTGACGGGGGAGGGCACAGATACGCAGTATTTT. This gives the protein CASSLTGEGTDTQYF.